Listed below are T cell receptor beta chains from one sample, sequenced in a study of T cell responses to AZD1222 COVID-19 vaccine. Data came from immunoSEQ multiplex PCR; TCRdb stores just in-frame clones and leaves some out. The repertoire holds about 90,000 clones, with 88% as singletons. The specimen comprised peripheral blood, sampled on day 0 of AZD1222 vaccination. The receptor set was obtained from an adult in good health. Both conserved end residues are part of each CDR3. Fields, in order: clone size, J gene, D gene, V gene, CDR3 DNA, CDR3 protein. D genes are given only for firm matches. Not all rows give a size; the values are once, few, many and, for expanded clones, a class.

clone_size: .
j_call: TRBJ2-5
d_call: .
v_call: TRBV10-3
cdr3_nt: TGTGCCATCCGGAGGGCTAGCGAGGAGACCCAGTACTTC
cdr3_aa: CAIRRASEETQYF

clone_size: .
j_call: TRBJ2-7
d_call: TRBD2
v_call: TRBV7-9
cdr3_nt: TGTGCCAGCAGTTGGGGGACTAGCGGGCATTACGAGCAGTACTTC
cdr3_aa: CASSWGTSGHYEQYF

clone_size: .
j_call: TRBJ1-1
d_call: .
v_call: TRBV28
cdr3_nt: TGTGCCAGCAGACTAACCGCGTCTGAAGCTTTCTTT
cdr3_aa: CASRLTASEAFF

clone_size: .
j_call: TRBJ2-1
d_call: .
v_call: TRBV3-1/TRBV3-2
cdr3_nt: TGTGCCAGCAACCATGAGTTTGGCAATGAGCAGTTCTTC
cdr3_aa: CASNHEFGNEQFF

clone_size: .
j_call: TRBJ1-1
d_call: TRBD1
v_call: TRBV5-1
cdr3_nt: TGCGCCAGCAGCGGACGACAGGGGTTGAACACTGAAGCTTTCTTT
cdr3_aa: CASSGRQGLNTEAFF

clone_size: .
j_call: TRBJ2-3
d_call: TRBD2
v_call: TRBV6-5
cdr3_nt: TGTGCCAGCAGGCGGACTAGCGGGGAAGATACGCAGTATTTT
cdr3_aa: CASRRTSGEDTQYF

clone_size: .
j_call: TRBJ1-6
d_call: TRBD1
v_call: TRBV3-1/TRBV3-2
cdr3_nt: TGTGCCAGCAGCCGATCGGGACAGGGGAATTCACCCCTCCACTTT
cdr3_aa: CASSRSGQGNSPLHF

clone_size: .
j_call: TRBJ1-5
d_call: .
v_call: TRBV19
cdr3_nt: TGTGCCAGTAGTATTGGGGATAGGATCCTTTATCAGCCCCAGCATTTT
cdr3_aa: CASSIGDRILYQPQHF

clone_size: .
j_call: TRBJ2-1
d_call: .
v_call: TRBV19
cdr3_nt: TGTGCCAGTTCGGGAGTCAATGAGCAGTTCTTC
cdr3_aa: CASSGVNEQFF

clone_size: .
j_call: TRBJ1-5
d_call: TRBD1
v_call: TRBV5-6
cdr3_nt: TGTGCCAGCAGCTTGGCGGAACAGGGGGCTTCCCAGCCCCAGCATTTT
cdr3_aa: CASSLAEQGASQPQHF

clone_size: .
j_call: TRBJ1-2
d_call: .
v_call: TRBV3-1/TRBV3-2
cdr3_nt: TGTGCCAGCAGCCGGGGTATTTCTAACTATGGCTACACCTTC
cdr3_aa: CASSRGISNYGYTF

clone_size: .
j_call: TRBJ2-7
d_call: .
v_call: TRBV28
cdr3_nt: TGTGCCAGCAGTTTGAAACAGACCTACGAGCAGTACTTC
cdr3_aa: CASSLKQTYEQYF

clone_size: .
j_call: TRBJ1-2
d_call: .
v_call: TRBV5-1
cdr3_nt: TGCGCCAGCAGCCCCGGAGGGGACTCCCTCTATGGCTACACCTTC
cdr3_aa: CASSPGGDSLYGYTF

clone_size: .
j_call: TRBJ1-2
d_call: .
v_call: TRBV27
cdr3_nt: TGTGCCAGCAGTACTACAGGAGATCCCTATTATGGCTACACCTTC
cdr3_aa: CASSTTGDPYYGYTF

clone_size: .
j_call: TRBJ1-1
d_call: .
v_call: TRBV10-3
cdr3_nt: TGTGCCATCAGTGTGAAGGATAACACTGAAGCTTTCTTT
cdr3_aa: CAISVKDNTEAFF

clone_size: .
j_call: TRBJ2-7
d_call: .
v_call: TRBV4-2
cdr3_nt: TGTGCCAGCAGCCAAGATTCCAGGGCCGAGCAGTACTTC
cdr3_aa: CASSQDSRAEQYF

clone_size: .
j_call: TRBJ2-7
d_call: .
v_call: TRBV14
cdr3_nt: TGTGCCAGCAGCCACAGGCAGACCTACGAGCAGTACTTC
cdr3_aa: CASSHRQTYEQYF

clone_size: .
j_call: TRBJ1-5
d_call: .
v_call: TRBV5-1
cdr3_nt: TGCGCCAGCAGCTTGGATCCTGGGTCTAGCAATCAGCCCCAGCATTTT
cdr3_aa: CASSLDPGSSNQPQHF

clone_size: .
j_call: TRBJ1-2
d_call: .
v_call: TRBV3-1/TRBV3-2
cdr3_nt: TGTGCCAGCAGCCAAGTTATCGGGGGAGATGGCTACACCTTC
cdr3_aa: CASSQVIGGDGYTF

clone_size: .
j_call: TRBJ1-1
d_call: TRBD1
v_call: TRBV28
cdr3_nt: TGTGCCAGCCGACGGGACAGGGTAGCACGGAACACTGAAGCTTTCTTT
cdr3_aa: CASRRDRVARNTEAFF

clone_size: .
j_call: TRBJ2-7
d_call: TRBD1
v_call: TRBV27
cdr3_nt: TGTGCCAGCAGTCCGCGGACAGGGGGCTACGAGCAGTACTTC
cdr3_aa: CASSPRTGGYEQYF

clone_size: .
j_call: TRBJ2-7
d_call: .
v_call: TRBV5-4
cdr3_nt: TGTGCCAGCACCGGATCGGGGGAGTACTCCTACGAGCAGTACTTC
cdr3_aa: CASTGSGEYSYEQYF

clone_size: .
j_call: TRBJ1-5
d_call: .
v_call: TRBV7-8
cdr3_nt: TGTGCCAGCAGCTTAGCCCGGATTAGCAATCAGCCCCAGCATTTT
cdr3_aa: CASSLARISNQPQHF

clone_size: .
j_call: TRBJ1-1
d_call: .
v_call: TRBV3-1/TRBV3-2
cdr3_nt: TGTGCCAGCAGCACCGGAGACACTGAAGCTTTCTTT
cdr3_aa: CASSTGDTEAFF

clone_size: few
j_call: TRBJ2-1
d_call: .
v_call: TRBV6-5
cdr3_nt: TGTGCCAGCAGGGGGCGGACGAAGGAGCAGTTCTTC
cdr3_aa: CASRGRTKEQFF

clone_size: .
j_call: TRBJ2-1
d_call: .
v_call: TRBV30
cdr3_nt: TGTGCCTGGAGCCTTACCCCTGGGAATGAGCAGTTCTTC
cdr3_aa: CAWSLTPGNEQFF

clone_size: .
j_call: TRBJ2-1
d_call: .
v_call: TRBV28
cdr3_nt: TGTGCCAGCATGTTCTGGGATAGTTACAATGAGCAGTTCTTC
cdr3_aa: CASMFWDSYNEQFF

clone_size: .
j_call: TRBJ1-1
d_call: TRBD1
v_call: TRBV24-1
cdr3_nt: TGTGCCACCAGCTCATTAAAGGACAGGGGGTCCACTGAAGCTTTCTTT
cdr3_aa: CATSSLKDRGSTEAFF

clone_size: once
j_call: TRBJ2-5
d_call: .
v_call: TRBV12-2
cdr3_nt: TGTGCAAGTCGCTTAGTATCGCAAACTTTACACCAAGAGACCCAGTACTTC
cdr3_aa: CASRLVSQTLHQETQYF

clone_size: .
j_call: TRBJ1-4
d_call: .
v_call: TRBV2
cdr3_nt: TGTGCCAGCAGAATGGTCGAAGGGAACTCGGTCGAAAAACTGTTTTTT
cdr3_aa: CASRMVEGNSVEKLFF

clone_size: few
j_call: TRBJ1-1
d_call: .
v_call: TRBV10-3
cdr3_nt: TGTGCCATCAGTGAGTCGGCAGGTAAAGTGGCTGAAGCTTTCTTT
cdr3_aa: CAISESAGKVAEAFF

clone_size: once
j_call: TRBJ2-1
d_call: .
v_call: TRBV6-5
cdr3_nt: TGTGCCAGCAGTTACGGGGGCCCCGCCAATGAGCAGTTCTTC
cdr3_aa: CASSYGGPANEQFF

clone_size: .
j_call: TRBJ1-6
d_call: .
v_call: TRBV6-1
cdr3_nt: TGTGCCAGCAGTGAATCGGACAGCTGGGGATCACCCCTCCACTTT
cdr3_aa: CASSESDSWGSPLHF

clone_size: .
j_call: TRBJ2-3
d_call: TRBD1
v_call: TRBV9
cdr3_nt: TGTGCCAGCAGCGAGACAGGGTTGGATACGCAGTATTTT
cdr3_aa: CASSETGLDTQYF

clone_size: .
j_call: TRBJ2-1
d_call: TRBD2
v_call: TRBV7-9
cdr3_nt: TGTGCCAGCAGCTTAAAAGCGGGAGGGCCCTCAACGCATGAGCAGTTCTTC
cdr3_aa: CASSLKAGGPSTHEQFF

clone_size: .
j_call: TRBJ2-1
d_call: TRBD1
v_call: TRBV28
cdr3_nt: TGTGCCAGCAGTCCTGCCCAGGGGGTGATCAATGAGCAGTTCTTC
cdr3_aa: CASSPAQGVINEQFF

clone_size: .
j_call: TRBJ1-1
d_call: TRBD1
v_call: TRBV19
cdr3_nt: TGTGCCAGTAGTTCGCCGGGACAGGGTCTTGTTGAAGCTTTCTTT
cdr3_aa: CASSSPGQGLVEAFF

clone_size: .
j_call: TRBJ2-1
d_call: TRBD2
v_call: TRBV3-1/TRBV3-2
cdr3_nt: TGTGCCAGCAGCCAATACCAGCTAGCGGGAGGGGGCGATGAGCAGTTCTTC
cdr3_aa: CASSQYQLAGGGDEQFF

clone_size: .
j_call: TRBJ2-3
d_call: .
v_call: TRBV5-1
cdr3_nt: TGCGCCAGCAGCTTCAGTTCTAGCCAGGATACGCAGTATTTT
cdr3_aa: CASSFSSSQDTQYF

clone_size: .
j_call: TRBJ1-1
d_call: .
v_call: TRBV27
cdr3_nt: TGTGCCAGCAGTTTACAGGGGAACACTGAAGCTTTCTTT
cdr3_aa: CASSLQGNTEAFF

clone_size: .
j_call: TRBJ2-1
d_call: TRBD1
v_call: TRBV5-6
cdr3_nt: TGTGCCAGCAGAGGACAGGCGCTTTACAATGAGCAGTTCTTC
cdr3_aa: CASRGQALYNEQFF

clone_size: .
j_call: TRBJ2-3
d_call: TRBD2
v_call: TRBV24-1
cdr3_nt: TGTGCCACCAGTACAGCGGGAGTCACAGATACGCAGTATTTT
cdr3_aa: CATSTAGVTDTQYF

clone_size: .
j_call: TRBJ2-5
d_call: TRBD1
v_call: TRBV3-1/TRBV3-2
cdr3_nt: TGTGCCAGCAGCCAAGCCGTTGTCAGGGGGCGCGCTGTAGAGACCCAGTACTTC
cdr3_aa: CASSQAVVRGRAVETQYF

clone_size: .
j_call: TRBJ2-2
d_call: TRBD2
v_call: TRBV7-2
cdr3_nt: TGTGCCAGCAGCTTACCCCCCGGGACTAGCGGGAGCGCGGCCGGGGAGCTGTTTTTT
cdr3_aa: CASSLPPGTSGSAAGELFF

clone_size: .
j_call: TRBJ1-2
d_call: .
v_call: TRBV4-1
cdr3_nt: TGCGCCAGCAGCCAAGATTTTCACTATGGCTACACCTTC
cdr3_aa: CASSQDFHYGYTF

clone_size: .
j_call: TRBJ2-3
d_call: TRBD2
v_call: TRBV5-1
cdr3_nt: TGCGCCAGCAGCTTACTAGCGGGAGGGCCCTGGGGCACAAATACGCAGTATTTT
cdr3_aa: CASSLLAGGPWGTNTQYF

clone_size: .
j_call: TRBJ1-1
d_call: .
v_call: TRBV7-8
cdr3_nt: TGTGCCAGCACCCCAGGGGTCGAGGGTGAAGCTTTCTTT
cdr3_aa: CASTPGVEGEAFF

clone_size: .
j_call: TRBJ2-1
d_call: .
v_call: TRBV5-1
cdr3_nt: TGCGCCAGCAGCCCGGGGGCTAGCGGATCACTCGGGGGGTACAATGAGCAGTTCTTC
cdr3_aa: CASSPGASGSLGGYNEQFF

clone_size: .
j_call: TRBJ2-1
d_call: TRBD1
v_call: TRBV6-6
cdr3_nt: TGTGCCAGCAGTTGGGACAGCCGGAACAATGAGCAGTTCTTC
cdr3_aa: CASSWDSRNNEQFF

clone_size: .
j_call: TRBJ1-2
d_call: TRBD1
v_call: TRBV6-4
cdr3_nt: TGTGCCAGCAGTCGGGGACAGGGGGCTGATGGCTACACCTTC
cdr3_aa: CASSRGQGADGYTF

clone_size: once
j_call: TRBJ2-1
d_call: .
v_call: TRBV5-4
cdr3_nt: TGTGCCAGCACCCAAGGAGCAAGCTCCTACAATGAGCAGTTCTTC
cdr3_aa: CASTQGASSYNEQFF

clone_size: .
j_call: TRBJ1-2
d_call: .
v_call: TRBV30
cdr3_nt: TGTGCCTGGAACTTTGGACGCGGCCCTACCCAATATGGCTACACCTTC
cdr3_aa: CAWNFGRGPTQYGYTF

clone_size: .
j_call: TRBJ1-5
d_call: .
v_call: TRBV2
cdr3_nt: TGTGCCAGCAGGCGACAGGCTAGCAATCAGCCCCAGCATTTT
cdr3_aa: CASRRQASNQPQHF

clone_size: .
j_call: TRBJ2-1
d_call: .
v_call: TRBV6-4
cdr3_nt: TGTGCCAGCAGTGACTTCAATGAGCAGTTCTTC
cdr3_aa: CASSDFNEQFF